The clone carrying this TCR beta chain was counted between two and nine times. Its antigen remains unknown. The source of the sample is a study of beta chain features in type 1 diabetes. Study-wide background: No patient-donor differences in age, gender, total cells or subset yield.

The CDR3 sequence is 12 residues long. Germline-derived CDR1 and CDR2 are SEHNR and FQNEAQ (reference sequence). V was shortened by 3 bases and J by 8 bases, with 10 bases between the two germline ends. The entirety of the isolated RNA underwent reverse transcription, so expressed TCRB transcripts were sequenced. Around 3.57 million reads was the average for naive, central memory and regulatory T cell samples. Profiled with immunoSEQ multiplex PCR; TCRdb holds only in-frame clones, not every one. The data contain about 900,000 clones, roughly a sixth of them singletons. General study results and limits: Relative to healthy donors, patients appeared to have naive, central memory and Treg TCRB repertoires that were more similar. Researchers report that Type 1 diabetes patients had moderately but significantly shorter TCRB CDR3s across all four CD4+ subsets.

The chain couples TRBV7-9 to TRBJ1-1, with unresolved D. The receptor was derived from a woman younger than 30 in good health. Sequencing input: naive CD4+ T cells from blood. The DNA of the CDR3 is TGTGCCAGCAGCTTCTCGGACGGGGAAGCTTTCTTT. This translates into CASSFSDGEAFF. Based on the CDR3 plus reference TRBV7-9 and TRBJ1-1, the full variable domain is DTGVSQNPRHKITKRGQNVTFRCDPISEHNRLYWYRQTLGQGPEFLTYFQNEAQLEKSRLLSDRFSAERPKGSFSTLEIQRTEQGDSAMYLCASSFSDGEAFFGQGTRLTVV.